These T cell receptor beta chains were read from a single sample in a study of technical replicates of blood from a handful of donors. Repertoires were generated with immunoSEQ multiplex PCR, while TCRdb's copy carries only in-frame clones and drops some. Here the sample spans 50,000 to 65,000 clones, nearly 90% being singletons. The sample comprised PBMCs. These receptors all stem from a human donor in good health. Some clones in this sample may be carry-over from other donors' samples. CDR3s include the opening cysteine and the closing phenylalanine or tryptophan. Fields, in order: D gene, V gene, J gene, CDR3 protein. A D gene is named only where the DNA matches it firmly.

d_call: TRBD2
v_call: TRBV11-3
j_call: TRBJ2-3
cdr3_aa: CASSLGGSDTQYF

d_call: -
v_call: TRBV7-2
j_call: TRBJ2-2
cdr3_aa: CASSRSTGELFF

d_call: TRBD2
v_call: TRBV4-1
j_call: TRBJ2-7
cdr3_aa: CASSQGVAGGSSYEQYF

d_call: -
v_call: TRBV7-9
j_call: TRBJ1-1
cdr3_aa: CATGNRVNTEAFF

d_call: -
v_call: TRBV29-1
j_call: TRBJ2-5
cdr3_aa: CSVVRGTQYF

d_call: -
v_call: TRBV4-3
j_call: TRBJ1-5
cdr3_aa: CASSQDRDSNQPQHF

d_call: TRBD2
v_call: TRBV27
j_call: TRBJ2-5
cdr3_aa: CASSFSGGRGETQYF

d_call: -
v_call: TRBV7-2
j_call: TRBJ1-2
cdr3_aa: CASSPATREGYTF

d_call: -
v_call: TRBV7-2
j_call: TRBJ2-7
cdr3_aa: CASSAERTYEQYF

d_call: -
v_call: TRBV5-6
j_call: TRBJ2-3
cdr3_aa: CASSLLDFTDTQYF

d_call: -
v_call: TRBV7-9
j_call: TRBJ2-2
cdr3_aa: CASEGGDGGELFF

d_call: -
v_call: TRBV5-6
j_call: TRBJ1-1
cdr3_aa: CASSLPASGETNTEAFF

d_call: -
v_call: TRBV6-5
j_call: TRBJ2-1
cdr3_aa: CASSRIVGAYNEQFF

d_call: -
v_call: TRBV6-5
j_call: TRBJ2-3
cdr3_aa: CASSYSRPTDTQYF

d_call: TRBD1
v_call: TRBV19
j_call: TRBJ2-5
cdr3_aa: CASSTDRVETQYF

d_call: TRBD1
v_call: TRBV6-5
j_call: TRBJ1-5
cdr3_aa: CASSYSRGQPQHF

d_call: -
v_call: TRBV2
j_call: TRBJ1-6
cdr3_aa: CASSVGQKNSPLHF

d_call: -
v_call: TRBV6-1
j_call: TRBJ2-3
cdr3_aa: CASTHTGQADTQYF

d_call: TRBD2
v_call: TRBV4-3
j_call: TRBJ2-7
cdr3_aa: CASSLWYGGGPPGLLENEQYF

d_call: -
v_call: TRBV5-6
j_call: TRBJ1-5
cdr3_aa: CASSSWGYKKPQHF

d_call: TRBD2
v_call: TRBV5-1
j_call: TRBJ2-5
cdr3_aa: CASSNGHGTSETQYF

d_call: -
v_call: TRBV21-1
j_call: TRBJ2-7
cdr3_aa: CASRRRGVSYEQYF

d_call: -
v_call: TRBV2
j_call: TRBJ1-1
cdr3_aa: CASHGASNTEAFF

d_call: -
v_call: TRBV7-9
j_call: TRBJ1-4
cdr3_aa: CASSLMDTTNEKLFF

d_call: -
v_call: TRBV4-1
j_call: TRBJ1-6
cdr3_aa: CASSQDREIYNSPLHF

d_call: TRBD2
v_call: TRBV29-1
j_call: TRBJ2-5
cdr3_aa: CSVGAGGGQETQYF

d_call: TRBD2
v_call: TRBV19
j_call: TRBJ2-1
cdr3_aa: CASNLGLATYNEQFF

d_call: -
v_call: TRBV2
j_call: TRBJ2-7
cdr3_aa: CASRSSYEQYF

d_call: TRBD1
v_call: TRBV6-1
j_call: TRBJ1-5
cdr3_aa: CASSGGQTHSNQPQHF